This T cell receptor (beta chain) was sequenced in a study of shared clonotypes between healthy human individuals (dated by TCRdb to 2020 to 2021). Describing the broader study: The cohort comprised a couple of women and a few men aged 18 to 49 years. For each donor, three plates each were used for CD4 naive and CD4 memory, two plates were used for CD8 naive, and one plate was used for CD8 memory. Blood TCR repertoires of about five healthy adults were deeply sequenced to estimate repertoire size and the extent of clonotype sharing between individuals. To increase sequencing depth and limit assay-specific biases, TCR repertoire library preparation and sequencing were carried out by different laboratories using diverse techniques. Between about 0.9 and 10 billion PBMCs per donor were obtained by leukapheresis.

TCR CDR3 regions were amplified from genomic DNA by multiplex PCR using the deep immunoSEQ assay. Extracted genomic DNA from each cell subset was distributed evenly across all wells of several immunoSEQ 96-well plates, and each plate was treated as a replicate. For sorted subsets, each replicate PCR was loaded with about 0.2 ug genomic DNA, equivalent to about 33,000 T cell genomes. Purified libraries were measured with a Qubit 3.0 fluorometer, size-checked on a Bioanalyzer 2100, and measured again with the KAPA Library Quantification kit. Each immunoSEQ 96-well plate was sequenced on its own single-read 150-cycle Illumina NextSeq 550 flow cell. In the source study's methods: Because only junctional sequences without quality scores were contained in the immunoSEQ output, filtering matching that applied to full-length reads could not be performed. Sequences were annotated with PyIR, a Python wrapper for IgBLAST v1.9, using IMGT germline references to assign V/J genes and CDR3. Reads were filtered out if the reads had weak V/J assignments (E-value above 1e-6), no CDR3, stop codons, out-of-frame junctions, or ambiguous translated residues. V3J clonotypes were defined as sequences sharing the same inferred V gene, J gene, and CDR3 amino acid sequence. Percentage overlap between repertoires was computed as shared unique clonotypes divided by the size of the smaller repertoire. Repertoire richness was assessed with RTK rarefaction, the Chao1 estimator, and Recon v2.1 estimates of unobserved clonotypes. Generation probabilities for all TCRbeta clonotypes obtained by the gDNA method from a handful of donors were computed using OLGA. What TCRdb holds here is the immuneACCESS table cut down to in-frame rearrangements. Part of the clones is not present; checked against another copy, under half of the missing clones reflect an unresolved V gene, and the others are unexplained. V, J and clone size are those of that table, while D and trimming were read from the DNA. For this sample there are approximately 2,000,000 clones; approximately 92% appear just once. The top ten clonotypes cover 1.5% to 2% of the sample.

Points the paper makes about the study in general: About 4.5% of naive CD4, approximately 3.7% of naive CD8, around 2.3% of memory CD4, and 0.4% of memory CD8 clonotypes were shared across several donors. Pairwise subsampling indicated that sequencing depth was expected to affect the degree of clonotype sharing among donors. Larger estimated clonotype richness was generally found for naive subsets than for memory subsets. Because the study included only a small number of donors, the genetic and exposure-history diversity represented was limited. Higher generation probabilities were observed for clonotypes shared by all four sorted-subset donors than for non-shared clonotypes. Incomplete sequencing was indicated by rarefaction of sorted-subset datasets, despite the large sequencing depth. Sampling was restricted to blood, and TCR repertoires in tissues likely differ from the TCR repertoires found in blood.

This clone was found a few times. Its specific antigen is unknown. Base qualities are missing; no much larger clone stands one base away. V drops 4 bases and J drops 6 bases, leaving 9 bases in between. From its cysteine to its phenylalanine, the CDR3 spans 12 amino acids. Just the 36-base CDR3 DNA is kept, in frame starting at base 1. According to the germline V gene (reference sequence), CDR1 reads SEHNR and CDR2 reads FQNEAQ. For the CD8 naive samples, CD45RO-negative cells were positively selected for CCR7, yielding a CD45RA+CCR7+ population from which TemRA cells were excluded. Healthy HIV-negative adults with no recently reported acute infections or vaccinations were included as donors. Only Caucasian adults living in Nashville, Tennessee, USA were represented among the donors. Blood was obtained by leukapheresis, after which PBMCs were separated by Ficoll-Histopaque density gradient centrifugation and cryopreserved in liquid nitrogen vapor phase. Analytical flow cytometry was used to check the purity and quantity of each magnetically sorted T cell population. Genomic DNA was isolated from every sorted fraction and measured by UV absorbance on a Nanodrop 2000c.

The TCR originated in a man aged 18 to 30 in good health. Some clones in this sample may be carry-over from other donors' samples. Material for sequencing was naive CD8+ T cells from PBMCs. This specimen's cell subset or site label, interpreted: CD45RA+CCR7+. The chain is encoded by TRBV7-9 joined to TRBJ1-1; perhaps TRBD1 is the D gene, with 5 bases matching. The nucleotides are TGTGCCAGCAGCTCTGGGGGGGCTGAAGCTTTCTTT. Translated, it reads CASSSGGAEAFF.